This T cell receptor (beta chain) came from a study of CD8 T cells in ankylosing spondylitis (dated by TCRdb to the late 2010s). The study in broad terms: The study set out to find disease-linked TCR variants by profiling T cell receptor beta repertoires in ankylosing spondylitis patients and healthy donors. The full study cohort comprised about 24 ankylosing spondylitis patients and approximately 100 healthy donors. Peripheral blood samples were taken, and synovial fluid was additionally collected from ankylosing spondylitis patients.

What the work shows at the level of the full study, not this receptor alone: Significant enrichment of the disease-linked clones was reported in matched synovial fluid samples from ankylosing spondylitis patients. The disease-linked clones showed a CD8+ phenotype and occurred at relatively low frequencies in peripheral blood. A TCR beta motif of several highly homologous amino acid variants appeared characteristic of blood from ankylosing spondylitis patients. Some of the motif variants had been reported before in the synovial fluid and blood of reactive arthritis patients, a finding that suggests common disease-initiation mechanisms.

The germline ends are 10 bases apart after V is trimmed by 3 bases and J by 5 bases. Taken from cysteine to phenylalanine, the CDR3 has 13 residues. The CDR3 DNA has 39 bases and is translated from base 1. Sequencing was carried out with an Illumina HiSeq 2500. Quantitative 5'-RACE with molecular barcodes was the method used to prepare the TCR beta libraries. In the original analysis: To identify disease-linked TCR variants, a new computational method was used, one built on a probabilistic model of VDJ rearrangement. TCRdb applied fastp at Q25 and MiXCR to the public reads, then kept only in-frame beta chains. Records with the same CDR3 protein are collapsed into one entry carrying the most frequent genes and DNA. TCRdb, not the original authors, processed these V and J calls. The sample table shows 85,000 to 100,000 distinct CDR3 sequences, and approximately 9% are seen once. Together, the top ten hold roughly 5% of the sample.

This clonotype was seen many times. The antigen it binds to is not known. Base quality data are lacking; no much larger clone is found one base away. The sequenced material came from blood, either unsorted or a sorted T cell fraction (not recorded which). Recombination connected TRBV23-1 to TRBJ2-5, with an unclear D gene assignment. TRBV23-1 is designated an ORF whose function remains uncertain. This receptor was taken from a male donor with ankylosing spondylitis or in good health (not recorded which). The encoded CDR3 is CASSHRARETQYF. The DNA sequence reads TGCGCCAGCAGTCACCGTGCAAGGGAGACCCAGTACTTC.